This T cell receptor (beta chain) derives from a study of lymphopenia after photon versus proton radiotherapy. Study-wide results and limits: Post-nadir diversity loss with photons came from oligoclonal expansion, particularly CD8+ Temra cells. Post-nadir TCR diversity decline inversely tracked overall survival among those who died. Survival link was tested only in deceased patients; proton benefit remains a possibility. Photon-treated patients lost naive T cells and TCR diversity; proton-treated stayed stable.

This CDR3 has 14 residues. V was pared by 3 bases and J by 3 bases, with 2 bases of the junction left unmatched. CDR1 and CDR2 (germline): PRHDT, FYEKMQ (reference sequence). This clone turned up a few times. Its cognate antigen is unknown. Profiled with immunoSEQ multiplex PCR; TCRdb holds only in-frame clones, not every one. The sample has 150,000 to 200,000 clones, about 85% seen once. The chain combines TRBV13 with TRBJ2-1; 7 bases agree with TRBD2. This specimen consisted of peripheral blood, obtained from a patient treated with photon-based radiotherapy. This TCR derives from a man aged 50 or older with gastric cancer. The CDR3 nucleotides are TGTGCCAGCAGCTTGGGGGAGGGCTACAATGAGCAGTTCTTC. It encodes CASSLGEGYNEQFF.